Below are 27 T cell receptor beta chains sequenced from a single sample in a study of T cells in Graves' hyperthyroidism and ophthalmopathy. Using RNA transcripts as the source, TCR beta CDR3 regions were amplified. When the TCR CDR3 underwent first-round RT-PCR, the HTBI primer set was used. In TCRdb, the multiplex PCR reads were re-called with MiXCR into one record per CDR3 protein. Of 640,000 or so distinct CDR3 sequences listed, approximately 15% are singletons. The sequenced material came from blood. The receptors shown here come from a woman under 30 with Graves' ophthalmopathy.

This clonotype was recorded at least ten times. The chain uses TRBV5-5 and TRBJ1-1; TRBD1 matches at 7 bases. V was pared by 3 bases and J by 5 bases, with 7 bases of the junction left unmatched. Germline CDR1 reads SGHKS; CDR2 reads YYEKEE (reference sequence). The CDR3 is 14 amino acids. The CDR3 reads CASSWGQYVTEAFF. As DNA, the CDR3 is TGTGCCAGCAGCTGGGGACAGTATGTAACTGAAGCTTTCTTT.

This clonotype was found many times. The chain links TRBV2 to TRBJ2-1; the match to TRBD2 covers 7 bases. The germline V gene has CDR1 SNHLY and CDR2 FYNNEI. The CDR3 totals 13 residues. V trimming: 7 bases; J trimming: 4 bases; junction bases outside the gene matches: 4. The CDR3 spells CASMVAGYNEQFF. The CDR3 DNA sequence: TGTGCCAGCATGGTAGCGGGTTACAATGAGCAGTTCTTC.

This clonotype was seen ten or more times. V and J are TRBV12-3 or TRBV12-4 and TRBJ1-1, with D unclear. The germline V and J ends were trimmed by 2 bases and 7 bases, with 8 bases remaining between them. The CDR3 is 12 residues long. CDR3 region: CASSLRRSEAFF. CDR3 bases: TGTGCCAGCAGTTTAAGGCGGAGTGAAGCTTTCTTT.

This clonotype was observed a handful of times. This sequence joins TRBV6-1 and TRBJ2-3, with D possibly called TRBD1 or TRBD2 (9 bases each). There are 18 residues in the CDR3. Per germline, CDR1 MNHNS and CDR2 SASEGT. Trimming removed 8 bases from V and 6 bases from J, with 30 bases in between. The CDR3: CASSWTGASGTSFDTQYF. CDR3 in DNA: TGTGCCAGCTCATGGACAGGGGCCTCCGGGACTAGCTTTGATACGCAGTATTTT.

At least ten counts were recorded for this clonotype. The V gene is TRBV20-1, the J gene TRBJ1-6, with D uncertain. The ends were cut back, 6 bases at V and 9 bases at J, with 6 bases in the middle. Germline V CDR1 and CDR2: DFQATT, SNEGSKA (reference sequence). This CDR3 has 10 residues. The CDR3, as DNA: TGCAGTGCAGGGTTTTCACCCCTCCACTTT. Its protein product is CSAGFSPLHF.

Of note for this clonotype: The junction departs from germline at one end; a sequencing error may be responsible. The CDR3 loop reads CASSSGTSGSPSFEQYF. For the CDR3, the DNA is TGTGCCAGCAGCTCCGGGACTAGCGGGAGCCCCTCCTTCGAGCAGTACTTC. This rearrangement joins TRBV5-4 to TRBJ2-7, with 14 bases matching TRBD2. CDR3 length: 17 residues. CDR1 is SGHNT, CDR2 YYREEE, per germline (reference sequence). The entire variable domain, with the rest obtained from reference TRBV5-4 and TRBJ2-7, is as follows: ETGVTQSPTHLIKTRGQQVTLRCSSQSGHNTVSWYQQALGQGPQFIFQYYREEENGRGNFPPRFSGLQFPNYSSELNVNALELDDSALYLCASSSGTSGSPSFEQYFGPGTRLTVT.

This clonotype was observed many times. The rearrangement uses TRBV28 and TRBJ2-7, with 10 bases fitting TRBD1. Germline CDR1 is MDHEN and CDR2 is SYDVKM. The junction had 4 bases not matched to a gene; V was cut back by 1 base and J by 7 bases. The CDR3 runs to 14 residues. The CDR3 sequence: CASSLSDRGMEQYF. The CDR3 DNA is TGTGCCAGCAGTTTATCGGACAGGGGGATGGAGCAGTACTTC.

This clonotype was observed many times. The CDR3 bases are TGTGCCAGTGGACCTCCCCCGGGACTAGCGGGAAACGAGCAGTTCTTC. The encoded protein is CASGPPPGLAGNEQFF. J is TRBJ2-1 and V is TRBV27; the match to TRBD2 covers 13 bases. This CDR3 contains 16 residues. In germline, CDR1 is MNHEY, CDR2 SMNVEV (reference sequence). V lost 9 bases to trimming and J lost 10 bases; unmatched junction nucleotides: 15.

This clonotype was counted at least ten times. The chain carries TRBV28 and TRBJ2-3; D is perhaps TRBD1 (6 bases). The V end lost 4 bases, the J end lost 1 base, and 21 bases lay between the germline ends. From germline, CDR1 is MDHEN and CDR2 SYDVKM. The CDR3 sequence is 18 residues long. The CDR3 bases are TGTGCCAGCAGTTGGGGGCTTTGGTCTAGTAGGGGCACAGATACGCAGTATTTT. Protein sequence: CASSWGLWSSRGTDTQYF.

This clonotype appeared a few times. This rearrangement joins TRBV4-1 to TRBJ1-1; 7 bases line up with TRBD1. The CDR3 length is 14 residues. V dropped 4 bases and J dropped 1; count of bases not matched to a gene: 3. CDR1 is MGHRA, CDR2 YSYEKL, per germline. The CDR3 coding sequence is TGCGCCAGCAGCCGACAGGGAAGGAACACTGAAGCTTTCTTT. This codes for CASSRQGRNTEAFF.

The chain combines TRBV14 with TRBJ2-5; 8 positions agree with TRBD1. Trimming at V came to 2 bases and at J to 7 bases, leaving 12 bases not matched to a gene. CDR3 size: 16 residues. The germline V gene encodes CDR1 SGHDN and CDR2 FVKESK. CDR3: CASSQSGTGRPRTQYF. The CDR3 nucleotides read TGTGCCAGCAGCCAAAGTGGGACAGGACGCCCCAGGACCCAGTACTTC.

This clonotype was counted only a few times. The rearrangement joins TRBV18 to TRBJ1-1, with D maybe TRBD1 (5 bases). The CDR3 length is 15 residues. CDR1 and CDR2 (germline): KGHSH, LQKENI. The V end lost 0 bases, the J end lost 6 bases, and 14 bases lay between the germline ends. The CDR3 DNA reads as TGTGCCAGCTCACCACCTTTGAAGGGGTGGCCTGAAGCTTTCTTT. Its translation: CASSPPLKGWPEAFF.

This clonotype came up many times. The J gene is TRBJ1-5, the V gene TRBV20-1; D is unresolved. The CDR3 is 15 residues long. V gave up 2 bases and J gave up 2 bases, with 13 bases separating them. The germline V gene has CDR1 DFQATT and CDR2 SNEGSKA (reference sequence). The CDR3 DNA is TGCAGTGCTAGATGGTCCGGGGTTGGCAATCAGCCCCAGCATTTT. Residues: CSARWSGVGNQPQHF.

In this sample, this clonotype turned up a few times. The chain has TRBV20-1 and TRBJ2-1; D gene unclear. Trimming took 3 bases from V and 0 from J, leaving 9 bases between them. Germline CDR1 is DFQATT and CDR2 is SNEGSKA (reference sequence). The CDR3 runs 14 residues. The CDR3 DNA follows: TGCAGTGCTAGGGCTTCCTTCTCCTACAATGAGCAGTTCTTC. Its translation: CSARASFSYNEQFF.

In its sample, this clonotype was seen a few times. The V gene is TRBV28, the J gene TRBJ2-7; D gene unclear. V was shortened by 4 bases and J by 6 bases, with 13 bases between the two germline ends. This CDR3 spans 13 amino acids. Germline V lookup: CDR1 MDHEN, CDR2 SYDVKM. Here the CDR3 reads CASSSQVLGEQYF. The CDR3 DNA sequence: TGTGCCAGCAGTTCCCAGGTCCTTGGCGAGCAGTACTTC.

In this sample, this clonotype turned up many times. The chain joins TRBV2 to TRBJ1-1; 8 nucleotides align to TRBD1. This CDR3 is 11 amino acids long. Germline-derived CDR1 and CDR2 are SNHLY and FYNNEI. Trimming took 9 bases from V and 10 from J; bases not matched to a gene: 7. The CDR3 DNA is TGTGCCAGTATCATAGACAGGGGAGCTTTCTTT. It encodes CASIIDRGAFF.

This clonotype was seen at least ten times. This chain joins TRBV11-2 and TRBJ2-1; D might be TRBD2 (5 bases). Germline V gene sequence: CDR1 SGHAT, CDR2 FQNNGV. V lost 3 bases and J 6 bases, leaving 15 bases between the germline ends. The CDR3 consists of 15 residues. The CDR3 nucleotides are TGTGCCAGCAGCTTTAGACGGTCTGGACTCAATGAGCAGTTCTTC. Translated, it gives CASSFRRSGLNEQFF.

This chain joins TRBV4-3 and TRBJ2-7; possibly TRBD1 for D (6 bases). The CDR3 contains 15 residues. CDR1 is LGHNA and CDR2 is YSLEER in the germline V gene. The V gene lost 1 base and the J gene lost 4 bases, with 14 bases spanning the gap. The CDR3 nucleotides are TGCGCCAGCAGCCAAGTCGCTAAGGGGGTTTACGAGCAGTACTTC. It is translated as CASSQVAKGVYEQYF.

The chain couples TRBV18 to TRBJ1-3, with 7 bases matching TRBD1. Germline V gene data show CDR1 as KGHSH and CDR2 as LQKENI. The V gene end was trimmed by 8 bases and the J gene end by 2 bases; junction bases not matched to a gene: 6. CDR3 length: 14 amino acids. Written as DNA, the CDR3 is TGTGCCAGCCACCAGGGGGTGACTGGAAACACCATATATTTT. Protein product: CASHQGVTGNTIYF. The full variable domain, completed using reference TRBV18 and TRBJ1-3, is NAGVMQNPRHLVRRRGQEARLRCSPMKGHSHVYWYRQLPEEGLKFMVYLQKENIIDESGMPKERFSAEFPKEGPSILRIQQVVRGDSAAYFCASHQGVTGNTIYFGEGSWLTVV.

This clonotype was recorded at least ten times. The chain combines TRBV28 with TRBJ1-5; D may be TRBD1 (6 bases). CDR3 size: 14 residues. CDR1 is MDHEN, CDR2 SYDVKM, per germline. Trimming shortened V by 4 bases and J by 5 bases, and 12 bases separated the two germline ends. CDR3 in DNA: TGTGCCAGCAGTTGGACAGTAGGGGATCAGCCCCAGCATTTT. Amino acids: CASSWTVGDQPQHF.

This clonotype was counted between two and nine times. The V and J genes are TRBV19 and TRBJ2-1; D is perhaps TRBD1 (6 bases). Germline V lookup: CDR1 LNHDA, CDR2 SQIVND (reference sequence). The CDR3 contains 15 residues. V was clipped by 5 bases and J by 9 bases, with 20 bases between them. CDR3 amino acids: CASSARTGTYAEQFF. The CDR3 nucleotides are TGTGCCAGTAGTGCGAGAACCGGGACATATGCTGAGCAGTTCTTC.

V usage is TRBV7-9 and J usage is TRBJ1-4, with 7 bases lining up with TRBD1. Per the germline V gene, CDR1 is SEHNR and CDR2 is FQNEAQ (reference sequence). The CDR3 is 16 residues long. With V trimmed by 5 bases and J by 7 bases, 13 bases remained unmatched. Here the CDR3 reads CASSGITGATFEKLFF. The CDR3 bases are TGTGCCAGCAGCGGGATCACAGGGGCGACGTTTGAAAAACTGTTTTTT.

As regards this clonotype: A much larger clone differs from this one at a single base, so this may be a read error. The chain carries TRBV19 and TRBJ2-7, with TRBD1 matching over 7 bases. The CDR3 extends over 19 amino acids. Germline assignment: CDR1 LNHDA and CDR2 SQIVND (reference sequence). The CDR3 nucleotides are TGTGCCAGTAAAAGGCAGGGGACAGCCTTAGCAATGAGCTCCTACGGGCAGTACTTC. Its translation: CASKRQGTALAMSSYGQYF.

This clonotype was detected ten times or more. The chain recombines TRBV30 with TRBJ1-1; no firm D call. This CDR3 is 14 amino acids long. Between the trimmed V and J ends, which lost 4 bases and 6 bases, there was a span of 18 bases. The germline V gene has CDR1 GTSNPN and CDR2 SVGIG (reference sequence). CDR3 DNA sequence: TGTGCCTGGAAGACCCTTGATAGACGGTCTGAAGCTTTCTTT. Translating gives CAWKTLDRRSEAFF.

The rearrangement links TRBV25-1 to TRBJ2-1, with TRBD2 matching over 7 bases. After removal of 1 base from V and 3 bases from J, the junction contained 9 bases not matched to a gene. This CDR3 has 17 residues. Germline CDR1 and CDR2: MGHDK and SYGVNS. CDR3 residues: CASSESKAGDGYNEQFF. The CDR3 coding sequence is TGTGCCAGCAGTGAATCGAAGGCGGGAGATGGCTACAATGAGCAGTTCTTC.

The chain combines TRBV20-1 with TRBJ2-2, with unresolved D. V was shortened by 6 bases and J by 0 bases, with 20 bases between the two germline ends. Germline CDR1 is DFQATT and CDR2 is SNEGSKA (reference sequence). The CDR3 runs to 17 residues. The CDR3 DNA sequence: TGCAGTGCGATTAGAATCGGCGGAGACTCGAACACCGGGGAGCTGTTTTTT. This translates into CSAIRIGGDSNTGELFF.

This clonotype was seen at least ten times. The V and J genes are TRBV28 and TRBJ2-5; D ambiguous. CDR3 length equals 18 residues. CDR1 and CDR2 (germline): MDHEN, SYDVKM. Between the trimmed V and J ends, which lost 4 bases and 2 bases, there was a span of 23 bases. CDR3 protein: CASSSPIAGFSEQETQYF. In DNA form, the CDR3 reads TGTGCCAGCAGTTCTCCAATCGCAGGTTTCTCTGAACAAGAGACCCAGTACTTC.